The next 8 T cell receptor beta chains were all read from a single sample in a study of control samples from healthy donors and cancer patients (dated by TCRdb to about 2020). Library creation used the immunoSEQ multiplex PCR assay. The source is immuneACCESS, and TCRdb retained only in-frame sequences with V and J called. Part of the clones is not carried over; for the studies checked, unresolved V genes explain less than half of this, and the remainder is unexplained. The sample table lists approximately 35,000 clones, over 85% of them with a count of one. About 1.5% of the sample goes to the ten largest clones. Sequencing used PBMCs. The origin of the receptors is a man in his forties or fifties with colorectal cancer.

The chain joins TRBV7-3 to TRBJ2-1, with TRBD1 identical over 9 bases. The V segment lost 4 bases and the J segment 7 bases; nucleotides outside the gene matches: 2. CDR1 is SGHTA and CDR2 is FQGTGA in the germline V gene. The CDR3 is made up of 13 amino acids. This CDR3 is CASSSGTGNEQFF. CDR3 DNA: TGTGCCAGCAGCTCCGGGACAGGGAATGAGCAGTTCTTC.

The genes are TRBV27 and TRBJ2-7; D gene unclear. In germline, CDR1 is MNHEY, CDR2 SMNVEV (reference sequence). The CDR3 contains 11 residues. Trimming removed 5 bases from V and 7 bases from J, with 9 bases in between. For the CDR3, the DNA is TGTGCCAGCAGTCAAGGACGTGAGCAGTACTTC. It is translated as CASSQGREQYF.

This clone is a singleton in its sample. This rearrangement joins TRBV6-5 to TRBJ1-5; D uncertain. The ends were cut back, 6 bases at V and 6 bases at J, with 12 bases in the middle. Per germline, CDR1 MNHEY and CDR2 SVGAGI. This CDR3 is built from 13 residues. In nucleotides, the CDR3 is TGTGCCAGCAGCGTGGGGTATGCTCAGCCCCAGCATTTT. This sequence encodes CASSVGYAQPQHF.

J is TRBJ1-4 and V is TRBV30; D unclear. This CDR3 is 12 amino acids long. Germline V CDR1 and CDR2: GTSNPN, SVGIG (reference sequence). V was shortened by 4 bases and J by 5 bases, with 8 bases between the two germline ends. This CDR3 is CAWTLGNEKLFF. The CDR3 DNA follows: TGTGCCTGGACGCTAGGGAATGAAAAACTGTTTTTT.

This clone was recorded once. The chain links TRBV4-3 to TRBJ1-1; no clear D gene. The CDR3 covers 15 residues. Per the germline V gene, CDR1 is LGHNA and CDR2 is YSLEER. V lost 4 bases and J 0 bases, leaving 12 bases between the germline ends. This CDR3 is CASSPSWTMNTEAFF. The CDR3 bases are TGCGCCAGCAGCCCATCGTGGACTATGAACACTGAAGCTTTCTTT.

Only one count was recorded for this clone. This chain joins TRBV5-1 and TRBJ1-2, with D possibly matching TRBD1 (5 bases). The V and J ends lost 4 bases and 0 bases respectively, with 13 bases between them. Germline CDR1 SGHRS, CDR2 YFSETQ. This CDR3 region has 15 residues. In DNA form, the CDR3 reads TGCGCCAGCAGCCCAATGGGGGGGGCTAACTATGGCTACACCTTC. Translating gives CASSPMGGANYGYTF.

The V call is TRBV6-5, the J call TRBJ1-5; weak D call: TRBD1 (5 bases). Germline V gene lookup returns CDR1 MNHEY and CDR2 SVGAGI. The CDR3 is 15 residues long. V was pared by 8 bases and J by 0 bases, with 14 bases between. CDR3 sequence (DNA): TGTGCCAGCCGATCAGGGATCAATAGCAATCAGCCCCAGCATTTT. Translating it yields CASRSGINSNQPQHF.

The genes are TRBV7-9 and TRBJ1-2; the D is unclear. Germline V gene sequence: CDR1 SEHNR, CDR2 FQNEAQ (reference sequence). The CDR3 is made up of 13 amino acids. V lost 0 bases, J lost 7 bases, and 9 bases lay in between. The CDR3 sequence is CASSLAEVSGYTF. CDR3 nucleotide sequence: TGTGCCAGCAGCTTAGCTGAGGTTTCTGGCTACACCTTC.